These T cell receptor beta chains were read from a single sample in a study of shared clonotypes between healthy human individuals. Repertoires were generated with immunoSEQ multiplex PCR, while TCRdb's copy carries only in-frame clones and drops some. The sample consists of roughly 1,600,000 clones, just under 99% of them appearing once. What was sequenced was naive CD4+ T cells sorted from blood. These receptors came from a man aged 25 to 40 in good health. The CDR3 runs from the conserved cysteine through the conserved F or W. A D gene is named only where the DNA matches it firmly. The listing skips clone size in some rows; elsewhere it reads once, few, many or a size class.

TRBV15	TRBJ1-3	.	.	TGTGCCACCAGCACAGGCAGGTCAAACTCTGGAAACACCATATATTTT	CATSTGRSNSGNTIYF
TRBV11-3	TRBJ2-5	.	TRBD1	TGTGCCAGCAGCTTAGGCCCGGGACAGCCCCAAGAGACCCAGTACTTC	CASSLGPGQPQETQYF
TRBV28	TRBJ1-4	.	.	TGTGCCAGCAGTTGGGTGGGGGTTAATGAAAAACTGTTTTTT	CASSWVGVNEKLFF
TRBV28	TRBJ2-1	.	TRBD1	TGTGCCAGCAACCAAGGAGGGACAGGGTACAATGAGCAGTTCTTC	CASNQGGTGYNEQFF
TRBV28	TRBJ2-7	.	TRBD1	TGTGCCCACCGGGACAGGGCCTCCTACGAGCAGTACTTC	CAHRDRASYEQYF
TRBV30	TRBJ2-1	.	.	TGTGCCTGGGGCCAGGGGTTATCCTACAATGAGCAGTTCTTC	CAWGQGLSYNEQFF
TRBV5-4	TRBJ2-1	.	TRBD1	TGTGCCAGCAGCTCCGGGACAGGGATCTACAATGAGCAGTTCTTC	CASSSGTGIYNEQFF
TRBV5-4	TRBJ1-1	.	.	TGTGCCAGCAGCTTAGACGCGACAGCGTCCCAAGCAGGGAATGCTTTCTTT	CASSLDATASQAGNAFF
TRBV5-4	TRBJ2-6	.	.	TGTGCCAGCAGCTTGGTTTCAGGGTACGGTGGGGCCAACGTCCTGACTTTC	CASSLVSGYGGANVLTF
TRBV7-9	TRBJ1-3	.	TRBD1	TGTGCCAGCAGCTTAAGCAGGGGGCCTGGAAACACCATATATTTT	CASSLSRGPGNTIYF
TRBV5-1	TRBJ2-1	.	TRBD2	TGCGCCAGCAGCAACCCCGGGACTAGCGGGAGGAGTAGGTACAATGAGCAGTTCTTC	CASSNPGTSGRSRYNEQFF
TRBV7-2	TRBJ2-2	.	.	TGTGCCAGCAGCTTAGTTGGGGAGCTGTTTTTT	CASSLVGELFF
TRBV28	TRBJ2-6	.	.	TGTGCCAGCAGTTTAACTGGGGCCAACGTCCTGACTTTC	CASSLTGANVLTF
TRBV18	TRBJ2-7	.	TRBD1	TGTGCCAGCTCACCTCCCCCCGGGACAGGCGCAACGGGTCAGTACTTC	CASSPPPGTGATGQYF
TRBV6-5	TRBJ1-4	.	TRBD1	TGTGCCAGCGGATCAGGGGGAAAACTGTTTTTT	CASGSGGKLFF
TRBV28	TRBJ2-7	.	TRBD1	TGTGCCAGCAGTCACCCTGGGACAGGTCCCCACGAGCAGTACTTC	CASSHPGTGPHEQYF
TRBV2	TRBJ2-1	.	.	TGTGCCAGCAGCCGGGGACGGACGGACGGTGAGCAGTTCTTC	CASSRGRTDGEQFF
TRBV7-2	TRBJ2-1	.	.	TGTGCCAGCAGCTTAGCACCGGGACTCTACAATGAGCAGTTCTTC	CASSLAPGLYNEQFF
TRBV19	TRBJ2-7	.	TRBD1	TGTGCCAGTAGTATAGCTCGGACAGGGAGCTCCTACGAGCAGTACTTC	CASSIARTGSSYEQYF
TRBV7-9	TRBJ2-7	.	.	TGTGCCAGCAGCTTACTGAGGGACTCCTACGAGCAGTACTTC	CASSLLRDSYEQYF
TRBV19	TRBJ2-1	.	TRBD2	TGTGCCAGTAGTCTTTGGAGCGGGAGGGGTTTGAATGAGCAGTTCTTC	CASSLWSGRGLNEQFF
TRBV7-8	TRBJ2-1	.	.	TGTGCCAGCAGCTTTACGGCTTCCCAAAATGAGCAGTTCTTC	CASSFTASQNEQFF
TRBV29-1	TRBJ2-1	.	.	TGCAGCGTTGAAGTCAGGGAATCCTACAATGAGCAGTTCTTC	CSVEVRESYNEQFF
TRBV5-1	TRBJ2-1	once	TRBD1	TGCGCCAGCAGTTCGATGGGGACAGGGGGCCGGCGGGACCGTAGGGAGCAGTTCTTC	CASSSMGTGGRRDRREQFF
TRBV11-2	TRBJ2-5	.	TRBD2	TGTGCCAGCAGCTTAGTGGTAGCGGGAGGGGAAGAGACCCAGTACTTC	CASSLVVAGGEETQYF
TRBV10-2	TRBJ2-7	.	TRBD2	TGCGCCAGCAACCGGCAAGCCACTAGCGGGAGTCCGTACGAGCAGTACTTC	CASNRQATSGSPYEQYF
TRBV13	TRBJ1-2	.	.	TGTGCCAGCAGCTACCCGGGGCCGCGAGGCTATGGCTACACCTTC	CASSYPGPRGYGYTF
TRBV2	TRBJ1-4	.	.	TGTGCCAGCAGTCTGGACGTGCAGCGAACTAATGAAAAACTGTTTTTT	CASSLDVQRTNEKLFF
TRBV18	TRBJ1-3	.	.	TGTGCCAGCTCACCCCTCTTGGGAGGCTCTGGAAACACCATATATTTT	CASSPLLGGSGNTIYF
TRBV9	TRBJ2-3	.	.	TGTGCCAGCAGCGTCGGAGTCTTGGGCGCAGATACGCAGTATTTT	CASSVGVLGADTQYF
TRBV11-3	TRBJ2-1	.	TRBD1	TGTGCCAGCAGCCCCGGGACAGGGGGCAATGAGCAGTTCTTC	CASSPGTGGNEQFF
TRBV7-9	TRBJ2-3	.	.	TGTGCCAGCAACAACAGGGACCGCACAGATACGCAGTATTTT	CASNNRDRTDTQYF
TRBV4-3	TRBJ2-3	.	.	TGCGCCAGCAGCCAAGATCCGGGAATTAGCACAGATACGCAGTATTTT	CASSQDPGISTDTQYF
TRBV5-1	TRBJ2-3	.	.	TGCGCCAGCAGCTTGGAACTTCTGGGTACGCAGTATTTT	CASSLELLGTQYF
TRBV5-1	TRBJ2-7	.	TRBD2	TGCGCCAGCAGCCCCGATCCTAGCGGAGTGGGGGGGCAGTACTTC	CASSPDPSGVGGQYF
TRBV19	TRBJ2-2	.	.	TGTGCCAGTAGCGCGTTATGGGGGGCGAACACCGGGGAGCTGTTTTTT	CASSALWGANTGELFF
TRBV7-6	TRBJ1-2	once	.	TGTGCCAGCAGCTTAGGTCGGGGAGTCTCCTATGGCTACACCTTC	CASSLGRGVSYGYTF
TRBV5-6	TRBJ2-3	once	.	TGTGCCAGCAGCAGATTCACAGATACGCAGTATTTT	CASSRFTDTQYF
TRBV28	TRBJ1-5	.	.	TGTGCCAGCAGTTTGGTGACAGACAATCAGCCCCAGCATTTT	CASSLVTDNQPQHF
TRBV28	TRBJ1-2	once	TRBD1	TGTGCCAGTAGACTGTCGGGACAGGGGGCCGGTGGCTACACCTTC	CASRLSGQGAGGYTF